The entry that follows covers one T cell receptor beta chain sequence. No cognate antigen has been identified for it. Per-base quality was not reported, and no clone a single base away is much larger than it. TCRbeta CDR3 regions were amplified from genomic DNA by means of the immunoSEQ Assay, a bias-controlled multiplex PCR. The paper's data handling went like this. Within the assay, amplification of reference gene primers was used to estimate how many nucleated cells each sample contained. Sequence reads were collapsed and filtered to measure the absolute abundance of every unique TCRbeta CDR3 rearrangement. Productive Simpson clonality was computed per sample as the square root of Simpson's diversity index over productive rearrangements. What TCRdb holds here is the immuneACCESS table cut down to in-frame rearrangements. Part of the clones is not present; checked against another copy, under half of the missing clones reflect an unresolved V gene, and the others are unexplained. That table gives V, J and clone size, and the DNA gave D and trimming. Across this sample there are roughly 250,000 clones, with about 83% seen only once. The leading ten clones occupy just under 7.5% of the sample.

The sample belongs to a study of blood T cell repertoires in COVID-19 (dated by TCRdb to the early 2020s). Study-level background: Samples from collaborators originated in the United States, Italy and Spain and spanned both the acute and convalescent phases of COVID-19. The samples were drawn from two sources: the first 160 participants of the ongoing ImmuneRACE study, and over 1,000 subjects contributed by 6 global collaborators. The sample metadata nearly always contained a de-identified subject ID, COVID-19 status, age in years and sex. The repertoires were released in a freely available public database meant as a resource for research on the immune response to SARS-CoV-2. Where available, HLA class I and class II types were obtained from metadata supplied by the sample provider rather than from assay-based typing. Deeply sampled blood TCRbeta repertoires from subjects exposed to, actively infected with, or recovered from COVID-19 were included in the dataset. The material from the prospective study consisted of cDNA or gDNA derived from T cells, B-cell-depleted T cells, or PBMCs.

Each collaborating institution followed its own protocols to collect whole blood in K2EDTA tubes. For TCRbeta analysis, collaborator samples were shipped as frozen whole blood, as isolated PBMCs, or as DNA extracted from either sample type. Summary of the overall study and its limitations: The quantity of clinical and demographic metadata differed by source and by participant and was supplied without curation.

The CDR3 holds 14 amino acids from the cysteine to the phenylalanine. Only CDR3 DNA remains: 42 bases, in frame from the first base. V is trimmed back by 3 bases and J by 3 bases, and the junction contains 3 bases that no gene match accounts for. The CDR1 and CDR2 encoded by the germline V gene are SGHRS and YFSETQ. Sequences were obtained from peripheral blood. The sequence joins TRBV5-1 to TRBJ1-1; TRBD1 aligns with 9 central bases. The TCR was taken from a woman aged 45 to 65 with acute or convalescent COVID-19. The DNA reads TGCGCCAGCAGCTGGGGGGACAGGGACACTGAAGCTTTCTTT. Its translation is CASSWGDRDTEAFF.